The next 10 T cell receptor beta chains were all read from a single sample in a study of T cells in tumors after PD-1 blockade. Sequencing used immunoSEQ multiplex PCR; TCRdb keeps in-frame clones, though not all of them. Of about 33,000 clones listed, roughly 73% are singletons. Material: PBMCs, obtained before anti-PD-1 treatment. The receptors come from a human donor with basal cell carcinoma.

V usage is TRBV29-1 and J usage is TRBJ2-5; 7 bases fit TRBD1. The CDR3 totals 13 residues. Unmatched junction bases numbered 5, after V lost 6 bases and J lost 1 base. Germline V CDR1 and CDR2: SQVTM, ANQGSEA. CDR3 sequence: CSVISGGQETQYF. For the CDR3, the DNA is TGCAGCGTCATTTCAGGGGGCCAAGAGACCCAGTACTTC.

The V and J genes are TRBV30 and TRBJ2-3, with 10 bases fitting TRBD2. V was pared by 3 bases and J by 1 base, with 1 base of the junction left unmatched. Germline lookup yields CDR1 GTSNPN and CDR2 SVGIG (reference sequence). The CDR3 is 14 residues long. Here the CDR3 reads CAWSGTSGTDTQYF. DNA of the CDR3: TGTGCCTGGAGCGGGACTAGCGGCACAGATACGCAGTATTTT.

In this sample, this clone turned up a few times. The J gene is TRBJ2-2, the V gene TRBV27; D unclear. The germline V gene encodes CDR1 MNHEY and CDR2 SMNVEV (reference sequence). Deletions cut 7 bases from V and 2 bases from J, with 20 bases between. This CDR3 is built from 17 residues. In DNA, the CDR3 is TGTGCCAGCACTCCTTCTATGGGGAACTTTAACACCGGGGAGCTGTTTTTT. It is translated as CASTPSMGNFNTGELFF.

The chain combines TRBV5-4 with TRBJ2-2, with D tentatively TRBD1 (7 bases). This CDR3 is 16 amino acids long. Germline values: CDR1 SGHNT, CDR2 YYREEE (reference sequence). V was pared by 1 base and J by 5 bases, with 15 bases between. CDR3 sequence: CASSLIAGQTTGELFF. The CDR3 bases are TGTGCCAGCAGCTTGATCGCGGGACAGACTACCGGGGAGCTGTTTTTT. The full variable domain, completed using reference TRBV5-4 and TRBJ2-2, is ETGVTQSPTHLIKTRGQQVTLRCSSQSGHNTVSWYQQALGQGPQFIFQYYREEENGRGNFPPRFSGLQFPNYSSELNVNALELDDSALYLCASSLIAGQTTGELFFGEGSRLTVL.

The gene calls are TRBV12-5 and TRBJ2-7; TRBD1 is a possible D gene (5 bases). Trimming stripped 1 base from V and 6 bases from J, with 13 bases between. Germline V gene lookup returns CDR1 LGHNT and CDR2 FRNRAP. The CDR3 sequence is 14 residues long. CDR3 amino acids: CASGLGNQGSEQYF. CDR3 DNA sequence: TGTGCTAGTGGTTTGGGAAACCAGGGTAGCGAGCAGTACTTC.

The J gene is TRBJ1-2, the V gene TRBV7-2, with TRBD1 as a possible D gene (5 bases). Germline lookup yields CDR1 SGHTA and CDR2 FQGNSA. Trimming cost V 6 bases and J 8 bases, with 16 bases left between them. There are 13 residues in the CDR3. CDR3 region: CASREEGLRGYTF. The CDR3 coding sequence is TGTGCCAGCAGGGAGGAGGGGTTACGGGGCTACACCTTC.

The CDR3 region has the DNA TGTGCCAGCGGGGAGGAGGGAGGCCTTGGTGGCTACACCTTC. It codes for CASGEEGGLGGYTF. The chain recombines TRBV6-5 with TRBJ1-2; no clear D gene. The CDR3 extends over 14 amino acids. V dropped 8 bases and J dropped 7 bases, with 20 bases sitting between them. From germline, CDR1 is MNHEY and CDR2 SVGAGI.

The genes are TRBV6-2 or TRBV6-3 and TRBJ2-2; maybe TRBD2 (5 bases). The germline V and J ends were trimmed by 5 bases and 4 bases, with 14 bases remaining between them. The CDR3 has 15 residues. CDR1 is MNHEY and CDR2 is SVGEGT in the germline V gene. CDR3 loop: CASSPGRRSTGELFF. The CDR3 coding sequence is TGTGCCAGCAGTCCGGGCCGGAGGAGCACCGGGGAGCTGTTTTTT.

The chain carries TRBV7-6 and TRBJ2-2, with 14 positions matching TRBD2. Germline CDR1 is SGHVS and CDR2 is FNYEAQ. Unmatched junction bases numbered 5, after V lost 2 bases and J lost 6 bases. The CDR3 runs 17 residues. CDR3 bases: TGTGCCAGCAGCTTACTCGGACTAGCGGGAGGCGCCGGGGAGCTGTTTTTT. Translating it yields CASSLLGLAGGAGELFF. Full variable domain (missing parts from reference TRBV7-6 and TRBJ2-2): GAGVSQSPRYKVTKRGQDVALRCDPISGHVSLYWYRQALGQGPEFLTYFNYEAQQDKSGLPNDRFSAERPEGSISTLTIQRTEQRDSAMYRCASSLLGLAGGAGELFFGEGSRLTVL.

This clone was recorded only once. CDR3 region: CASSQDGFRGTGETQYF. The CDR3, as DNA: TGCGCCAGCAGCCAAGATGGTTTCAGGGGGACGGGGGAGACCCAGTACTTC. The gene calls are TRBV4-3 and TRBJ2-5; TRBD1 agrees at 7 bases. J was trimmed by 5 bases and V by 0 bases; bases with no gene match: 12. CDR1 LGHNA and CDR2 YSLEER come from the germline V gene. This CDR3 has 17 residues.